This entry describes one T cell receptor (beta chain). V was pared by 1 base and J by 7 bases, with 19 bases between. Per the germline V gene, CDR1 is KGHSH and CDR2 is LQKENI. This CDR3 comprises 17 residues. This sample stems from a study of blood T cell repertoires in COVID-19. Study as a whole: From T cells, B-cell-depleted T cells, or PBMCs came the material, which was cDNA or gDNA.

In the source study's methods: It was from reference gene primer amplification that nucleated cell counts were estimated. Sequencing was performed with immunoSEQ multiplex PCR; in TCRdb, only in-frame clones are kept and a portion is missing. V, J and clone size reflect that table, while D and trimming were determined from the DNA. The sample carries approximately 84,000 clones, 90% recorded once. The sequenced sample consisted of peripheral blood. The receptor was isolated from a human donor with active COVID-19. The donor label of this sample is uncertain. The chain has TRBV18 and TRBJ1-4; D is uncertain. CDR3 DNA sequence: TGTGCCAGCTCACCACTCGGGAATCGGGAGGGTATTGAAAAACTGTTTTTT. This translates into CASSPLGNREGIEKLFF. The full variable domain, in which reference TRBV18 and TRBJ1-4 provide the parts outside the CDR3, is NAGVMQNPRHLVRRRGQEARLRCSPMKGHSHVYWYRQLPEEGLKFMVYLQKENIIDESGMPKERFSAEFPKEGPSILRIQQVVRGDSAAYFCASSPLGNREGIEKLFFGSGTQLSVL.